Listed below are T cell receptor beta chains from one sample, sequenced in a study of vaccination effects on CD4 cells after COVID-19. TCRdb's table, derived via immunoSEQ multiplex PCR, lists solely in-frame clones and lacks some. This sample carries more than 25,000 clones, roughly four fifths of them seen once, and the ten largest clones take roughly 15%. Their specific antigens are unknown. Material: CD4+ T cells from PBMCs cultured with HCoV-229E spike peptides, obtained after COVID-19 vaccination. The origin of the receptors is a human donor who received a COVID-19 vaccine. Each CDR3 is given with its conserved first and last residue. D genes are given only for firm matches. Clone size is not always given. Where it is, it says once, few, many or a class for expanded clones.

size,D,J,V,DNA,CDR3
NA,TRBD1,TRBJ1-4,TRBV5-8,TGTGCCAGCAGCTTACGGAGGACAGGGACAAATGAAAAACTGTTTTTT,CASSLRRTGTNEKLFF
NA,TRBD2,TRBJ2-1,TRBV10-2,TGCGCCACCTCCCTCGGGGGGACGGGTGAGCAGTTCTTC,CATSLGGTGEQFF
NA,NA,TRBJ2-1,TRBV7-8,TGTGCCAGCAGCTTAGCGGGATCGTATGTTGAGCAGTTCTTC,CASSLAGSYVEQFF
NA,NA,TRBJ2-1,TRBV28,TGTGCCAGCACCACCGAGAGTCCGGGGCAGTTCTTC,CASTTESPGQFF
few,NA,TRBJ1-2,TRBV12-3/TRBV12-4,TGTGCCAGCAGTACAACAGTGAACCATGGCTACACCTTC,CASSTTVNHGYTF
NA,NA,TRBJ2-7,TRBV14,TGTGCCAGCAGCCAAGTGTGGGGATCGAACGAGCAGTACTTC,CASSQVWGSNEQYF
NA,NA,TRBJ2-1,TRBV7-9,TGTGCCAGCCGTGGGTCTAGCATAGATGAGCAGTTCTTC,CASRGSSIDEQFF
NA,TRBD1,TRBJ2-1,TRBV6-2/TRBV6-3,TGTGCCAGCAGCCTGACAGGGGGGCCTGTGAATGAGCAGTTCTTC,CASSLTGGPVNEQFF
NA,TRBD1,TRBJ2-7,TRBV4-1,TGCGCCAGCAGCCTAGGGGGCGCAGGCGAGCAGTACTTC,CASSLGGAGEQYF
NA,NA,TRBJ1-2,TRBV11-2,TGTGCCAGCAGCTTAGATTTTAACTATGGCTACACCTTC,CASSLDFNYGYTF
NA,NA,TRBJ1-2,TRBV29-1,TGCAGCGTTGAAGAAGTCGGAGGCGCCTATGGCTACACCTTC,CSVEEVGGAYGYTF
NA,NA,TRBJ1-6,TRBV19,TGTGCCAGTAGTATCCAGCTTAATTCACCCCTCCACTTT,CASSIQLNSPLHF